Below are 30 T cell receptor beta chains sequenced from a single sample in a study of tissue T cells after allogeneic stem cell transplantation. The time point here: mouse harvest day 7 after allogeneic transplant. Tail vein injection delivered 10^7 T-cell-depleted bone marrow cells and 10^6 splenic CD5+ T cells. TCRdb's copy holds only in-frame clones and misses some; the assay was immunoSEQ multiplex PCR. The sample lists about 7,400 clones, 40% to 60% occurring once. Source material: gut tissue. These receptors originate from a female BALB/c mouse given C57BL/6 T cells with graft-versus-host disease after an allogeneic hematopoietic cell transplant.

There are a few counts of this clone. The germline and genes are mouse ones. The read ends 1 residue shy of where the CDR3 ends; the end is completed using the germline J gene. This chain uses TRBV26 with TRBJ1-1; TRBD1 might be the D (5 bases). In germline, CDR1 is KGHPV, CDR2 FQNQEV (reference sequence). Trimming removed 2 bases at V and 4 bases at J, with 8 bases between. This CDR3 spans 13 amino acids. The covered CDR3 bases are TGTGCCAGCAGTCTGAGGGGCCGCACAGAAGTCTTC. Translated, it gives CASSLRGRTEVF. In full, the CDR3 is CASSLRGRTEVFF. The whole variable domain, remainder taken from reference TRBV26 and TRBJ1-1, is NSKVIQTPRYLVKGQGQKAKMRCIPEKGHPVVFWYQQNKNNEFKFLINFQNQEVLQQIDMTEKRFSAECPSNSPCSLEIQSSEAGDSALYLCASSLRGRTEVFFGKGTRLTVV.

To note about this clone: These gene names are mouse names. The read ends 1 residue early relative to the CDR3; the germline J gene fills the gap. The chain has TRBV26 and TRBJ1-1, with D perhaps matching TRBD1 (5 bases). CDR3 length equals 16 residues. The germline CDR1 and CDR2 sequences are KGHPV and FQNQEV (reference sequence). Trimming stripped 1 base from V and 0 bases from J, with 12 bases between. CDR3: CASSLFPTDANTEVFF. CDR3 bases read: TGTGCCAGCAGTCTGTTCCCGACAGATGCAAACACAGAAGTCTTC.

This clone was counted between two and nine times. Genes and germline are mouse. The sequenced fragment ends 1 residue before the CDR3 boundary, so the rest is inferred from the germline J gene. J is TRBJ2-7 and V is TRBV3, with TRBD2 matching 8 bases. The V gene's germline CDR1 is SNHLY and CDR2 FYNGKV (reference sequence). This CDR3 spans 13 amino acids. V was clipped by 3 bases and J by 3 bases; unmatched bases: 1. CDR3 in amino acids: CASSFLGGYEQYF. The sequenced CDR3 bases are TGTGCCAGCAGCTTCCTGGGGGGCTATGAACAGTAC.

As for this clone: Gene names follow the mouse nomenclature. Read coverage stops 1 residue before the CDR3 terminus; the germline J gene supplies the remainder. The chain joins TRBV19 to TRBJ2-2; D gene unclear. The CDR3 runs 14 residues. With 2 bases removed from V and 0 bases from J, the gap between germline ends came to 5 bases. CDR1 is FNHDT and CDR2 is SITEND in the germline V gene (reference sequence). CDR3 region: CASSIRANTGQLYF. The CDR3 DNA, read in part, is TGTGCCAGCAGTATCAGAGCAAACACCGGGCAGCTCTAC.

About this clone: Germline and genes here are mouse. The sequenced CDR3 bases are TGTGCCAGCTCTCCGACAGCTAGTCAAAACACCTTGTAC. Amino acids: CASSPTASQNTLY. The complete CDR3 sequence is CASSPTASQNTLYF. The V call is TRBV12-2, the J call TRBJ2-4, with D possibly being TRBD1 (5 bases). The DNA ends 1 residue before the CDR3 does, and the rest of the CDR3 is filled in from the germline J gene. CDR1 is SGHLS and CDR2 is HYDKME in the germline V gene. This CDR3 comprises 14 residues. V shed 2 bases and J shed 0 bases, with 8 bases lying between them.

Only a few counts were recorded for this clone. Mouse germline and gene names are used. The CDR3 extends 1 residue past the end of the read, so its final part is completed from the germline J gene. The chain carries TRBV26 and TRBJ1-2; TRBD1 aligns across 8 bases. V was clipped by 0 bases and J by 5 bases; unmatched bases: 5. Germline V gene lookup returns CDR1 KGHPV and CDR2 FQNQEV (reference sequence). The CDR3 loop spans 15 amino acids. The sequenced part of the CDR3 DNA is TGTGCCAGCAGTCTGTCCTCAGGGGGCGGGTCCGACTACACC. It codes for CASSLSSGGGSDYT. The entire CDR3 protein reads CASSLSSGGGSDYTF.

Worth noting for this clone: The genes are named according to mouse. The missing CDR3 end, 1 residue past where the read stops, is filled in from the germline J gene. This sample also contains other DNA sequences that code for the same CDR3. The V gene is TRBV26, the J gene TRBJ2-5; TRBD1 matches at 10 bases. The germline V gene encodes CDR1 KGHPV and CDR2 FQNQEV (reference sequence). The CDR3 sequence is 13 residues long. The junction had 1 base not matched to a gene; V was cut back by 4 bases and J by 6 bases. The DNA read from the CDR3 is TGTGCCAGCAGTCGGGACAGGGGTGACACCCAGTAC. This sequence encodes CASSRDRGDTQY. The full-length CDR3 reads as CASSRDRGDTQYF.

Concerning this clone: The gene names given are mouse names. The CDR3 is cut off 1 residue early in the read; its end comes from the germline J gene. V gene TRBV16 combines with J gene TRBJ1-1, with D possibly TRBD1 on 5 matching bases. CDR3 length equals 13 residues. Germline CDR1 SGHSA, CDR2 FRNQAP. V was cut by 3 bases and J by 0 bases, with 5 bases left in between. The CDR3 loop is CASSLTANTEVFF. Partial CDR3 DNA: TGTGCAAGCAGCTTGACAGCAAACACAGAAGTCTTC.

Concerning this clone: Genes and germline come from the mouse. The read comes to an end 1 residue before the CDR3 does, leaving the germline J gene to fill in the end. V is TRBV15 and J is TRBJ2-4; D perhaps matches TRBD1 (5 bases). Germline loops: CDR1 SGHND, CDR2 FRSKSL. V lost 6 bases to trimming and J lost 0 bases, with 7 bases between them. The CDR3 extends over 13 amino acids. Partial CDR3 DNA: TGTGCCAGCAGCCAGGGTAGTCAAAACACCTTGTAC. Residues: CASSQGSQNTLY. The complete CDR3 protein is CASSQGSQNTLYF. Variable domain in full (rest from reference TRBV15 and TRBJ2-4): DAGVTQTPRHEVAEKGQTIILKCEPVSGHNDLFWYRQTKIQGLELLSYFRSKSLMEDGGAFKDRFKAEMLNSSFSTLKIQPTEPKDSAVYLCASSQGSQNTLYFGAGTRLSVL.

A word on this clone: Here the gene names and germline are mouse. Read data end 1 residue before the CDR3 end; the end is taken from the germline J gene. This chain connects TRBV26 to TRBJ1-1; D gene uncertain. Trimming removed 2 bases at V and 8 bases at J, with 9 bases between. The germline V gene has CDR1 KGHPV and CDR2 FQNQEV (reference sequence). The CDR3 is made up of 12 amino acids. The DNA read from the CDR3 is TGTGCCAGCAGTCTGGACCGTCAGGAAGTCTTC. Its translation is CASSLDRQEVF. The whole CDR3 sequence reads CASSLDRQEVFF. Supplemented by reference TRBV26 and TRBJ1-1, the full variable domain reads NSKVIQTPRYLVKGQGQKAKMRCIPEKGHPVVFWYQQNKNNEFKFLINFQNQEVLQQIDMTEKRFSAECPSNSPCSLEIQSSEAGDSALYLCASSLDRQEVFFGKGTRLTVV.

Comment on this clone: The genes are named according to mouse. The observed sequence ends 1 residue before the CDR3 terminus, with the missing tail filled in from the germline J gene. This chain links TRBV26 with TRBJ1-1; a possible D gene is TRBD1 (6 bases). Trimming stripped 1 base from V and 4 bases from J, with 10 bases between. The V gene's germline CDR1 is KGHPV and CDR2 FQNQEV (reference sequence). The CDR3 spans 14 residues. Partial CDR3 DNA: TGTGCCAGCAGTCTGTATCAGGGGTCCACAGAAGTCTTC. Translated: CASSLYQGSTEVF. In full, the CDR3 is CASSLYQGSTEVFF.

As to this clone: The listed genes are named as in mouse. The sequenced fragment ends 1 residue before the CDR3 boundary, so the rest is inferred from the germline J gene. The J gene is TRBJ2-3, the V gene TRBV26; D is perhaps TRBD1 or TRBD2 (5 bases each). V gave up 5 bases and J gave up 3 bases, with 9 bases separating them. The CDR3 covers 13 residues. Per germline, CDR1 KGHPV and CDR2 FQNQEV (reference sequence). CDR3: CASSMGRAETLYF. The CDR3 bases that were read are TGTGCCAGCAGTATGGGACGGGCAGAAACGCTGTAT.

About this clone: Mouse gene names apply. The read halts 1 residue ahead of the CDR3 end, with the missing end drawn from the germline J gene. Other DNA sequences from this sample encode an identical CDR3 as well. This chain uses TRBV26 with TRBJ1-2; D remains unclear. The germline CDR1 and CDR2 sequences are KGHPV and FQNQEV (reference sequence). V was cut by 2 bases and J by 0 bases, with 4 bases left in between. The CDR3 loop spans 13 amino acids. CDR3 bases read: TGTGCCAGCAGTCTGGTTGCAAACTCCGACTACACC. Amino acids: CASSLVANSDYT. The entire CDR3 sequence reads CASSLVANSDYTF.

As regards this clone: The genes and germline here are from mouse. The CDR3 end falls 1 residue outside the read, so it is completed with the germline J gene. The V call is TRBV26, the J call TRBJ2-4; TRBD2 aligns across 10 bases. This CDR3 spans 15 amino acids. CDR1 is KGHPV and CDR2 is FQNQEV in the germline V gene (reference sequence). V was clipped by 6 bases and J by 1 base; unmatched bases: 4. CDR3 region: CASSPGGAGQNTLYF. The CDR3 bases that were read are TGTGCCAGCAGCCCTGGGGGGGCGGGTCAAAACACCTTGTAC.

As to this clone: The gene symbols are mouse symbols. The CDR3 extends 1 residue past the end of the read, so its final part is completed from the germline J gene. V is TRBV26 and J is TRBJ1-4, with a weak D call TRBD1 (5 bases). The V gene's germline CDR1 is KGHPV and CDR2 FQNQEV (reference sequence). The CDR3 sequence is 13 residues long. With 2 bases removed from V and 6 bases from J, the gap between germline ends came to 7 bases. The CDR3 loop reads CASSLGADERLFF. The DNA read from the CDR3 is TGTGCCAGCAGTCTGGGGGCTGACGAAAGATTATTT. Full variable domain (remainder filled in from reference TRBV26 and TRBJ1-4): NSKVIQTPRYLVKGQGQKAKMRCIPEKGHPVVFWYQQNKNNEFKFLINFQNQEVLQQIDMTEKRFSAECPSNSPCSLEIQSSEAGDSALYLCASSLGADERLFFGHGTKLSVL.

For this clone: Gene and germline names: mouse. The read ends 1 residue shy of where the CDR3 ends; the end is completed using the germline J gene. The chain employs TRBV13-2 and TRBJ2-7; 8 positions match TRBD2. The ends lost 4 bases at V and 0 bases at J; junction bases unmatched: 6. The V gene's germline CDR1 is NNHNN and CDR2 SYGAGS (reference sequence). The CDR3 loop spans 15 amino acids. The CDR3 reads CASGPTGESSYEQYF. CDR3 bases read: TGTGCCAGCGGTCCGACTGGGGAGAGCTCCTATGAACAGTAC.

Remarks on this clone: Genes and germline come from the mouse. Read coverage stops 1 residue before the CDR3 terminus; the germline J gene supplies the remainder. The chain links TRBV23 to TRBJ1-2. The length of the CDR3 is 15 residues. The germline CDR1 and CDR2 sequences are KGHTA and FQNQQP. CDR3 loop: CSSSQSMGSNSDYTF. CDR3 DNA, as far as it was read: TGCTCCAGCAGTCAATCGATGGGGTCAAACTCCGACTACACC.

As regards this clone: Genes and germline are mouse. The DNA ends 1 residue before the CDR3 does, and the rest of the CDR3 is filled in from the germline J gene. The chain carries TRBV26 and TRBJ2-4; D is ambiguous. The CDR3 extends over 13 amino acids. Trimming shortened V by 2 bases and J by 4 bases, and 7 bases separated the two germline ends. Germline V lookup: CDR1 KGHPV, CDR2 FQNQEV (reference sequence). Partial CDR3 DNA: TGTGCCAGCAGTCTGGGGGAGAAAAACACCTTGTAC. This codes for CASSLGEKNTLY. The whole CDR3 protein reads CASSLGEKNTLYF.

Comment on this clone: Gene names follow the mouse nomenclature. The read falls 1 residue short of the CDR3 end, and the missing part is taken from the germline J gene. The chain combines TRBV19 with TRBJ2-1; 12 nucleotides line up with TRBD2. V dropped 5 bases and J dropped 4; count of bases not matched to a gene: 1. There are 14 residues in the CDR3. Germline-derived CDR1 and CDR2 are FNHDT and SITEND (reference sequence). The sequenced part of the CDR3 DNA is TGTGCCAGCAGGGACTGGGGGGGTTATGCTGAGCAGTTC. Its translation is CASRDWGGYAEQF. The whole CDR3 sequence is CASRDWGGYAEQFF.

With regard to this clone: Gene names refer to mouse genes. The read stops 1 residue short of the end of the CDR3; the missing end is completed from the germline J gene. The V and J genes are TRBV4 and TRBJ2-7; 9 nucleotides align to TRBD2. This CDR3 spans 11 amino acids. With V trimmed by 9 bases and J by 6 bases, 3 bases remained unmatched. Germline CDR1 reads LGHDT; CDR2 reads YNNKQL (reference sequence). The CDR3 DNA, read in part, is TGTGCCAGTTACTGGGGGGTTGAACAGTAC. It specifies CASYWGVEQY. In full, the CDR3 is CASYWGVEQYF.

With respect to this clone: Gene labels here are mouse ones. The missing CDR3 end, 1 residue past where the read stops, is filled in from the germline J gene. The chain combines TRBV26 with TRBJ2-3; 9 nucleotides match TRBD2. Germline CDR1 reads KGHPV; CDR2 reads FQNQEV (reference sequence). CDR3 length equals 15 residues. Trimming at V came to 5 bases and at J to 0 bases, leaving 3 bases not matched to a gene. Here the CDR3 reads CASSWTGASAETLYF. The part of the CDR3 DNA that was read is TGTGCCAGCAGTTGGACTGGGGCTAGTGCAGAAACGCTGTAT.

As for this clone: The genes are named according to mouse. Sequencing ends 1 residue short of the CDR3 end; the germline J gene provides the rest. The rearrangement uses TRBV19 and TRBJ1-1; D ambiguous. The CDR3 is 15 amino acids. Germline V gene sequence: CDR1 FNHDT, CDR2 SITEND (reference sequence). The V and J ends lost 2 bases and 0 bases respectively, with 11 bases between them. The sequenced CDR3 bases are TGTGCCAGCAGTATTCTGGGTTCTGCAAACACAGAAGTCTTC. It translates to CASSILGSANTEVF. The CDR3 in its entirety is CASSILGSANTEVFF.

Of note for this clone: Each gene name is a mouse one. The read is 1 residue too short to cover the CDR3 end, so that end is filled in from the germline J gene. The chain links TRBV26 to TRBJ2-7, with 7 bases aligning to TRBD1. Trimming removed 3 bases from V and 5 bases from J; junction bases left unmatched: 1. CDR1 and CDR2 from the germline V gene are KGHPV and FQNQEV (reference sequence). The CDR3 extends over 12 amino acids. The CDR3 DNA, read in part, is TGTGCCAGCAGTCTAACAGGGGATGAACAGTAC. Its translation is CASSLTGDEQY. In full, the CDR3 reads CASSLTGDEQYF.

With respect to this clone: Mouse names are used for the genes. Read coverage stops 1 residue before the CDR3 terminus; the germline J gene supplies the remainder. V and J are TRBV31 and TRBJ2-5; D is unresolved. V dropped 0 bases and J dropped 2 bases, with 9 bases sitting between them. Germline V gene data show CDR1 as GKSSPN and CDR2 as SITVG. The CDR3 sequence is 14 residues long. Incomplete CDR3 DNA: TGTGCCTGGAGTCTCTTGGGTCTCCAAGACACCCAGTAC. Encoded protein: CAWSLLGLQDTQY. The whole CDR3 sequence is CAWSLLGLQDTQYF.

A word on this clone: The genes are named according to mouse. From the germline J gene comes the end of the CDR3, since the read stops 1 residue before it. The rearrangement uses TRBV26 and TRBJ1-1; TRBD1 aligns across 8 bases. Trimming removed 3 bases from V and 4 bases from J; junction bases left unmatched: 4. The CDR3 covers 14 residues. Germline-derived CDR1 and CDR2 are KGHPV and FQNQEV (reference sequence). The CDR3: CASSLTGGGTEVFF. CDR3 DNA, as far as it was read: TGTGCCAGCAGTCTTACAGGGGGGGGCACAGAAGTCTTC.

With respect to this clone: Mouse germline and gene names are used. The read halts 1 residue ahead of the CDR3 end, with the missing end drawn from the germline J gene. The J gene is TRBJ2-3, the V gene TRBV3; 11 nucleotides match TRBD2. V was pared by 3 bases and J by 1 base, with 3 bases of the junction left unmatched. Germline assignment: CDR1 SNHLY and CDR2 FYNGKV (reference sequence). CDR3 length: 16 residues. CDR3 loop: CASSLDWGEGAETLYF. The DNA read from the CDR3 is TGTGCCAGCAGCTTGGACTGGGGGGAGGGTGCAGAAACGCTGTAT.

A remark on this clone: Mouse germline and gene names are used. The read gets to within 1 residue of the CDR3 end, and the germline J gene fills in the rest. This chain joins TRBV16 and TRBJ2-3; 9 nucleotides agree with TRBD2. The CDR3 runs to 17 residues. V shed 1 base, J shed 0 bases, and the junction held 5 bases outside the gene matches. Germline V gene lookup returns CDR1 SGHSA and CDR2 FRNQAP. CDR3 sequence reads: CASSLALGGTSAETLYF. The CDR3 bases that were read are TGTGCAAGCAGCTTAGCCCTGGGGGGGACTAGTGCAGAAACGCTGTAT.

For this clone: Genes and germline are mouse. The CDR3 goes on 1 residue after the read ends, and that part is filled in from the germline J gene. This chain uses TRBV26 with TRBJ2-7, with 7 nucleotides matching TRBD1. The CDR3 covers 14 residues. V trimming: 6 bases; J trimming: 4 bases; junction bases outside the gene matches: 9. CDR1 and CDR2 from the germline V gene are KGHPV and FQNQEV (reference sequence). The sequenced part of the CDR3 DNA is TGTGCCAGCAGGCGGGACAGTATTCTTTATGAACAGTAC. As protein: CASRRDSILYEQY. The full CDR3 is CASRRDSILYEQYF.

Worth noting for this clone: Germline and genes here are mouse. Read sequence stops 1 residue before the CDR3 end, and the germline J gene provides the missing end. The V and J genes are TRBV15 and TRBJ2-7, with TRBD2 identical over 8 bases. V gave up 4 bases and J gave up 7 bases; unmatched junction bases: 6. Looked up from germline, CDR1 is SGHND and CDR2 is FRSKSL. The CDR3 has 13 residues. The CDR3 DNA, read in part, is TGTGCCAGCAGTTGGGGGGGCGCCTGGGAACAGTAC. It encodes CASSWGGAWEQY. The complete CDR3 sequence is CASSWGGAWEQYF.

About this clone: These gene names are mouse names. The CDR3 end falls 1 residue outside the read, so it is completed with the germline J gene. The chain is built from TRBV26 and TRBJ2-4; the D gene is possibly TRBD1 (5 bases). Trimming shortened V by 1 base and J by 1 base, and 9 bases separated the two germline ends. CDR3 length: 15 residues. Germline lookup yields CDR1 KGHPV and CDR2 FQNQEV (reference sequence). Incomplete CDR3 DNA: TGTGCCAGCAGTCTGTGGAGAGGGGGTCAAAACACCTTGTAC. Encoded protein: CASSLWRGGQNTLY. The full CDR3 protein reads CASSLWRGGQNTLYF.